Each of the 9 T cell receptor beta chains below was sequenced from the same sample in a study of identical twins (TCRdb year 2016). Library preparation employed 5' RACE. The instrument given in TCRdb is Illumina HiSeq 2000. TCRdb handled the public reads itself, with Q25 trimming in fastp and clone calling in MiXCR, and kept productive beta chains. When rows share a CDR3 protein, they turn into one entry using the most common DNA and genes. For this sample there are roughly 630,000 distinct CDR3 sequences; roughly 6.6% appear just once. The leading ten clones occupy 1.5% to 2% of the sample. A further study also used this sample, focusing on yellow fever vaccine responses in identical twins.

The sequenced sample consisted of PBMCs. The receptors shown here come from a woman younger than 30 in good health.

This clonotype was recorded many times. As DNA, the CDR3 is TGTGCCAGCAGCGCAGGGGGCTTCAATCAGCCCCAGCATTTT. Its translation is CASSAGGFNQPQHF. This chain links TRBV27 with TRBJ1-5, with 8 bases aligning to TRBD1. The length of the CDR3 is 14 residues. Unmatched junction bases numbered 4, after V lost 6 bases and J lost 3 bases. CDR1 MNHEY and CDR2 SMNVEV come from the germline V gene (reference sequence).

V and J are TRBV5-5 and TRBJ2-7, with 9 bases matching TRBD1. This CDR3 region has 14 residues. V lost 3 bases to trimming and J lost 6 bases; unmatched junction nucleotides: 7. Per the germline V gene, CDR1 is SGHKS and CDR2 is YYEKEE (reference sequence). This chain's CDR3 is CASSSWDRAGEQYF. CDR3 sequence (DNA): TGTGCCAGCAGCTCTTGGGACAGGGCGGGCGAGCAGTACTTC.

The chain uses TRBV20-1 and TRBJ2-1; 8 bases match TRBD2. Germline V CDR1 and CDR2: DFQATT, SNEGSKA (reference sequence). The CDR3 is 14 residues long. After removal of 5 bases from V and 4 bases from J, the junction contained 7 bases not matched to a gene. CDR3 amino acids: CSAAGLEGYNEQFF. The DNA of the CDR3 is TGCAGTGCTGCGGGACTAGAAGGGTACAATGAGCAGTTCTTC.

This clonotype was found a few times. The J gene is TRBJ2-6, the V gene TRBV5-6; no definite D call. The germline V gene has CDR1 SGHDT and CDR2 YYEEEE. The CDR3 is made up of 17 amino acids. V was cut by 0 bases and J by 4 bases, with 14 bases left in between. CDR3 nucleotides: TGTGCCAGCAGCTTGGTGCCCCGGACGCTCGGGGCCAACGTCCTGACTTTC. Translating gives CASSLVPRTLGANVLTF.

The table lists this clonotype with a few counts. The chain combines TRBV16 with TRBJ1-2; no clear D gene. Trimming removed 0 bases from V and 4 bases from J, with 3 bases in between. The CDR3 totals 12 residues. The germline V gene encodes CDR1 KGHSY and CDR2 FQNENV. Here the CDR3 DNA reads TGTGCCAGCAGCCAATCTCCCTATGGCTACACCTTC. Translated, it gives CASSQSPYGYTF. Based on the CDR3 plus reference TRBV16 and TRBJ1-2, the full variable domain is GEEVAQTPKHLVRGEGQKAKLYCAPIKGHSYVFWYQQVLKNEFKFLISFQNENVFDETGMPKERFSAKCLPNSPCSLEIQATKLEDSAVYFCASSQSPYGYTFGSGTRLTVV.

This clonotype was seen only once. Sequence at one end of the junction differs from germline and may be a read error. V gene TRBV3-1 combines with J gene TRBJ2-7, with 10 bases aligning to TRBD2. The length of the CDR3 is 14 residues. CDR1 is LGHDT and CDR2 is YNNKEL in the germline V gene (reference sequence). The chain's CDR3 is CATSHTSGAYEQYF. For the CDR3, the DNA is TGTGCCACCAGCCACACTAGCGGGGCCTACGAGCAGTACTTC.

This clonotype was seen at least ten times. The J gene is TRBJ2-5, the V gene TRBV15; D perhaps matches TRBD2 (6 bases). V was trimmed by 2 bases and J by 5 bases, leaving 15 bases between them. Germline V gene lookup returns CDR1 LNHNV and CDR2 YYDKDF (reference sequence). This CDR3 comprises 15 residues. This CDR3 reads CATSRSRDLRETQYF. In nucleotides, the CDR3 is TGTGCCACCAGCAGATCCCGGGACTTGCGGGAGACCCAGTACTTC.

The chain has TRBV7-9 and TRBJ2-3; D is uncertain. The CDR3 is made up of 14 amino acids. The V gene lost 2 bases and the J gene lost 5 bases, with 11 bases spanning the gap. Germline V gene sequence: CDR1 SEHNR, CDR2 FQNEAQ (reference sequence). The DNA for the CDR3 is TGTGCCAGCAGCTTATTAGGTTTAAGAGATACGCAGTATTTT. This gives the protein CASSLLGLRDTQYF.

In nucleotides, the CDR3 is TGCGCCAGCAGCTTGGAGACAGGGCTGGCGAACACCGGGGAGCTGTTTTTT. Translated, it gives CASSLETGLANTGELFF. The chain employs TRBV5-1 and TRBJ2-2; the match to TRBD1 covers 7 bases. Germline CDR1 and CDR2: SGHRS and YFSETQ. The trim removed 0 bases at V and 0 bases at J, leaving 5 bases unmatched. The length of the CDR3 is 17 residues.